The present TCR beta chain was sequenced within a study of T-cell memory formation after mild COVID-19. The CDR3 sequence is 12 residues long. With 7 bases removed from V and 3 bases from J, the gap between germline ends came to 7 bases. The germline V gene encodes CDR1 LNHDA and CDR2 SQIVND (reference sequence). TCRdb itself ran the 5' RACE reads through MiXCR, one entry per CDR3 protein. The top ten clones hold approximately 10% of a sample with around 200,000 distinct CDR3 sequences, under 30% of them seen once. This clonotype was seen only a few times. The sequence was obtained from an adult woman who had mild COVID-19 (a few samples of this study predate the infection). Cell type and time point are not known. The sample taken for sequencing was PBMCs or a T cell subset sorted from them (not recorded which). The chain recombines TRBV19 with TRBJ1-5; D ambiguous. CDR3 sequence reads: CASNLYNQPQHF. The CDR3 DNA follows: TGTGCCAGTAATCTCTACAATCAGCCCCAGCATTTT.